This T cell receptor (beta chain) was identified in a study of shared clonotypes between healthy human individuals (dated by TCRdb to between 2020 and 2021). Regarding the study in general: The cohort included three men and a couple of women between 18 and 49 years of age. To estimate repertoire size and how much clonotypes are shared between individuals, the study performed deep sequencing of blood TCR repertoires from roughly five healthy adults. For each donor, CD4 naive and CD4 memory were each given three plates, CD8 naive was given two plates, and CD8 memory was given one plate. Leukapheresis yielded between about 0.85 and 10 billion PBMCs per donor. To increase sequencing depth and limit assay-specific biases, different laboratories used diverse techniques to prepare libraries and sequence TCR repertoires.

Worth noting for this clone: The antigen it binds to is not known. Per-nucleotide qualities are absent, and no much larger clonotype sits a single base away.

The investigation overall reported the following: Naive subsets generally had larger estimated clonotype richness than memory subsets did. Roughly 5% of naive CD4, 3.5% of naive CD8, approximately 2% of memory CD4, and roughly 0.4% of memory CD8 clonotypes were shared across a few donors. Only blood was sampled, and tissue TCR repertoires likely differ from those in blood. Because the study included only a small number of donors, the genetic and exposure-history diversity represented was limited. Based on pairwise subsampling, the degree of clonotype sharing among donors was expected to be affected by sequencing depth. Higher generation probabilities were observed for clonotypes shared by all four sorted-subset donors than for non-shared clonotypes. Even with the large sequencing depth, rarefaction of the sorted-subset datasets indicated that sequencing was incomplete.

CD8 naive samples were CD45RO-negative cells positively selected for CCR7, giving a CD45RA+CCR7+ population that excluded TemRA cells. Healthy HIV-negative adults with no recently reported acute infections or vaccinations were included as donors. Every donor was a Caucasian adult living in Nashville, Tennessee, USA. Blood was collected by leukapheresis, and PBMCs were isolated by Ficoll-Histopaque density gradient centrifugation and then cryopreserved in liquid nitrogen vapor phase. Analytical flow cytometry was used to check the purity and quantity of each magnetically sorted T cell population. From each sorted fraction, genomic DNA was isolated and quantified by UV absorbance on a Nanodrop 2000c. TCR CDR3 regions were amplified from genomic DNA by multiplex PCR using the deep immunoSEQ assay. Genomic DNA extracted from each cell subset was distributed evenly over all wells of several immunoSEQ 96-well plates, and each plate served as one replicate. For sorted subsets, around 200 ng genomic DNA, equal to 30,000 or so T cell genomes, was loaded into each replicate PCR. Purified libraries were quantified with a Qubit 3.0 fluorometer, sized on a Bioanalyzer 2100, and re-quantified with the KAPA Library Quantification kit. A separate single-read 150-cycle Illumina NextSeq 550 flow cell was used to sequence each immunoSEQ 96-well plate. On the study's bioinformatics: Because the immunoSEQ output included only junctional sequences and no quality scores, the filtering could not be the same as the filtering used for full-length reads. To assign V/J genes and CDR3, sequences were annotated against IMGT germline references using PyIR, a Python wrapper for IgBLAST v1.9. Reads were filtered out if the reads had weak V/J assignments (E-value above 1e-6), no CDR3, stop codons, out-of-frame junctions, or ambiguous translated residues. V3J clonotypes were defined as sequences sharing the same inferred V gene, J gene, and CDR3 amino acid sequence. To compute the percentage overlap between repertoires, the number of shared unique clonotypes was divided by the size of the smaller repertoire. RTK rarefaction, the Chao1 estimator, and Recon v2.1 estimates of unobserved clonotypes were used to assess repertoire richness. OLGA was used to compute generation probabilities for all TCRbeta clonotypes that the gDNA method yielded from a handful of donors. The clones in this table, taken by TCRdb from immuneACCESS, are in-frame only. Not every clone is retained; where verified, under half of the shortfall comes from an unresolved V gene, and the cause of the rest is unknown. The DNA gave D and trimming, while V, J and clone size come from that table. The sample contains about 700,000 clones, about 91% of them found a single time. Nearly 25% of the sample is held by the ten biggest clonotypes.

The germline V gene gives CDR1 as SGDLS and CDR2 as YYNGEE. The CDR3 runs 13 residues from the cysteine to the phenylalanine. The only DNA kept is the CDR3, 39 bases in frame from the first base. The junction shows trimming of 5 bases on V and 8 bases on J, and the gene matches do not reach 7 bases of it. Sequenced input: naive CD8+ T cells sorted from blood. The sample's cell subset or site label, decoded: CD45RA+CCR7+. This receptor was obtained from a man aged 25-45 years in good health. The chain is assembled from TRBV9 and TRBJ2-1; 7 central bases correspond to TRBD2. The sequence in DNA is TGTGCCAGCAGAGGGAGGGCTAGCGATGAGCAGTTCTTC. The resulting protein is CASRGRASDEQFF.